This is a list of T cell receptor beta chains from one sample in a study of blood T cell repertoires in COVID-19. Sequencing was performed with immunoSEQ multiplex PCR; in TCRdb, only in-frame clones are kept and a portion is missing. The table has roughly 220,000 clones, approximately 90% seen once. Specimen: PBMCs or T cells enriched from blood (not recorded which). The receptor set was obtained from a woman aged 18-30 years in a cohort exposed to, infected with or recovered from COVID-19 (not recorded which). CDR3s include the opening cysteine and the closing phenylalanine or tryptophan. Each record gives: V gene, CDR3 protein.

>TRBV30
CAWSPGQGPGNTIYF
>TRBV9
CASSVGRAGETQYF
>TRBV3-1/TRBV3-2
CASSHKGQGKGYTF
>TRBV2
CASSAPAGQPNQPQHF
>TRBV7-2
CASSPQAVSSYEQYF
>TRBV28
CASSPPGQGYGYTF
>TRBV27
CASSATGQPSYEQYF
>TRBV14
CASSQGDRVNTGELFF
>TRBV14
CASSQDSRGAFF
>TRBV18
CASSPGRDTEAFF
>TRBV7-9
CASSLRRTGTGNTIYF
>TRBV10-3
CAISELPQEGADGNTIYF
>TRBV11-2
CASSLGGNTEAFF
>TRBV6-1
CASSEGSTSGFTDTQYF
>TRBV7-9
CASSLARTGATEAFF
>TRBV11-2
CASSLAGAPRFF
>TRBV5-1
CASLTGGTSGYNEQFF
>TRBV7-9
CASSLGLAETDTQYF
>TRBV11-3
CASSLGLAGGYNEQFF
>TRBV9
CASSVVQNYGYTF
>TRBV19
CASSTDRALSNEQFF
>TRBV5-5
CASNLGGMENIQYF
>TRBV3-1/TRBV3-2
CASSQGAGPYGYTF
>TRBV5-5
CASSVGTGGSYNSPLHF
>TRBV5-6
CASSLERLNTGELFF
>TRBV18
CASSPSEATNEKLFF
>TRBV2
CASTLTSGSPKFF
>TRBV7-6
CASSLGFSSGETQYF
>TRBV19
CASSITPVSGEKLFF
>TRBV15
CATSSTGGETQYF
>TRBV24-1
CATSAAGWDYGYTF
>TRBV10-3
CATGLANQPQHF
>TRBV11-1
CASSSTQANTEAFF
>TRBV28
CASSPGQGYEQYF
>TRBV19
CASSIPAGRGQPQHF
>TRBV4-1
CASSQDHPGQAYGYTF
>TRBV9
CASSDGSSGNTIYF
>TRBV28
CASSLGDRVGTEAFF
>TRBV13
CASSPDSRTEAFF
>TRBV6-5
CASSYLGQGASPLHF
>TRBV9
CASSSLLGLIF
>TRBV28
CASSFGARRGYF
>TRBV4-1
CASSQEQGGRITLTTNEKLFF
>TRBV4-1
CASSLLAGTDTQYF
>TRBV28
CASRKGISYEQYF
>TRBV28
CASSSAGTGTYEQYF
>TRBV3-1/TRBV3-2
CAASHSWTGATSNTEAFF
>TRBV7-2
CASSSLGLAGTETQYF
>TRBV5-4
CASSSRDGTYEQYF
>TRBV6-5
CASSYSPSGNTIYF
>TRBV7-3
CASSRGGQGANSPLHF
>TRBV27
CASSSFMTSGRAPSYEQYF
>TRBV11-3
CASSFYGQGAVETQYF
>TRBV6-2/TRBV6-3
CASSYSKGDWAGGALQTQYF
>TRBV19
CASSNPSGGARADTQYF